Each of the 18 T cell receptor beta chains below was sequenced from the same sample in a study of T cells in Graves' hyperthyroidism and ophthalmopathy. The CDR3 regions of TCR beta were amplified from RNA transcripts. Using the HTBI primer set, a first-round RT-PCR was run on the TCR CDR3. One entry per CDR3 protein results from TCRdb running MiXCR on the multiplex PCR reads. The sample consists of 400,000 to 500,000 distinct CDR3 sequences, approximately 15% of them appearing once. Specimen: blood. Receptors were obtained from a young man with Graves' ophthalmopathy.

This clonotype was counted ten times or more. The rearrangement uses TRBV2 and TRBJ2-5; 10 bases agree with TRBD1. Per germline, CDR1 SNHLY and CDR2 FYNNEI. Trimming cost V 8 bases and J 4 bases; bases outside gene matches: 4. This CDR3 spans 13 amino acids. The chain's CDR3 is CASRQGAGETQYF. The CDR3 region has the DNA TGTGCCAGCCGACAGGGGGCGGGAGAGACCCAGTACTTC.

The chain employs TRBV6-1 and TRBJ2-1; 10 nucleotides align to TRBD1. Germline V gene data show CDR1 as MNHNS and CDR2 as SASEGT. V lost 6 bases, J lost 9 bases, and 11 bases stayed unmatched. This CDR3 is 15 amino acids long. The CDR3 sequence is CASRDRGLGLGEQFF. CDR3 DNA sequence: TGTGCCAGCAGGGACAGGGGGTTGGGGTTAGGTGAGCAGTTCTTC.

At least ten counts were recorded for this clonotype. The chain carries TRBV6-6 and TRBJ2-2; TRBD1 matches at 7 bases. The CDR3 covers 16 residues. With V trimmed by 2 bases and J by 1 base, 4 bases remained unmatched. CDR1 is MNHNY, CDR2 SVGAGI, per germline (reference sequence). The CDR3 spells CASSYPTGLNTGELFF. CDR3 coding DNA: TGTGCCAGCAGTTACCCGACAGGGTTGAACACCGGGGAGCTGTTTTTT.

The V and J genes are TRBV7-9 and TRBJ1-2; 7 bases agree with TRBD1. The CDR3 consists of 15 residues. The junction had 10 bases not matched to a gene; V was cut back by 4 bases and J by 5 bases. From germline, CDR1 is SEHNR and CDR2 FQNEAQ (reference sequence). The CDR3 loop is CASSSRQGLSYGYTF. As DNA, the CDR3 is TGTGCCAGCAGCTCCAGACAGGGCCTAAGTTATGGCTACACCTTC. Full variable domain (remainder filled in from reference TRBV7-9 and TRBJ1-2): DTGVSQNPRHKITKRGQNVTFRCDPISEHNRLYWYRQTLGQGPEFLTYFQNEAQLEKSRLLSDRFSAERPKGSFSTLEIQRTEQGDSAMYLCASSSRQGLSYGYTFGSGTRLTVV.

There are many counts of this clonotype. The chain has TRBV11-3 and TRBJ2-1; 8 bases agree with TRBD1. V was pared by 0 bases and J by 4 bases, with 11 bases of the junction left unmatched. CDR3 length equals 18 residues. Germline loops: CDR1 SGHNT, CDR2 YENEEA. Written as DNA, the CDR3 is TGTGCCAGCAGCTTAGATCAAGGCGGGACAGGCGCTTACAATGAGCAGTTCTTC. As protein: CASSLDQGGTGAYNEQFF.

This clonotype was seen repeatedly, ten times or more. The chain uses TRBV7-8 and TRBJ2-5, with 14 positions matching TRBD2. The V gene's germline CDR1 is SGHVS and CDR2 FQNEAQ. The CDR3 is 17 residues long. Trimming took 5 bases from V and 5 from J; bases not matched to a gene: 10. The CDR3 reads CASSKGLAGAGGETQYF. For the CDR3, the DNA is TGTGCCAGCAGCAAGGGACTAGCGGGGGCGGGAGGGGAGACCCAGTACTTC.

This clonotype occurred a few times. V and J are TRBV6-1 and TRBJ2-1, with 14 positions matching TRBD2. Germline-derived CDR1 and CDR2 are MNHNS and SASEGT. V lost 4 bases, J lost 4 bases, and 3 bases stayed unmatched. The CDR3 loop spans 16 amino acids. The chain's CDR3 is CASSVGTSGGYNEQFF. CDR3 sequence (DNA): TGTGCCAGCAGTGTTGGGACTAGCGGGGGTTACAATGAGCAGTTCTTC.

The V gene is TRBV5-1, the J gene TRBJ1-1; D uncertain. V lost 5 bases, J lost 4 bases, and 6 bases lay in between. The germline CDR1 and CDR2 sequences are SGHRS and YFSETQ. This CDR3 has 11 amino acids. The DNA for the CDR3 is TGCGCCAGCAGAAAGGGCACTGAAGCTTTCTTT. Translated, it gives CASRKGTEAFF. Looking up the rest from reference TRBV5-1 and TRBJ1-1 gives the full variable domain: KAGVTQTPRYLIKTRGQQVTLSCSPISGHRSVSWYQQTPGQGLQFLFEYFSETQRNKGNFPGRFSGRQFSNSRSEMNVSTLELGDSALYLCASRKGTEAFFGQGTRLTVV.

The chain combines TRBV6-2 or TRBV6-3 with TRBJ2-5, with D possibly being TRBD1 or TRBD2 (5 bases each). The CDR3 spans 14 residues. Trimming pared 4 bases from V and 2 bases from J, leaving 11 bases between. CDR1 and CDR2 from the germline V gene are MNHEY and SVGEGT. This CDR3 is CASSFPGTQETQYF. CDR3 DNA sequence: TGTGCCAGCAGTTTCCCAGGGACGCAAGAGACCCAGTACTTC.

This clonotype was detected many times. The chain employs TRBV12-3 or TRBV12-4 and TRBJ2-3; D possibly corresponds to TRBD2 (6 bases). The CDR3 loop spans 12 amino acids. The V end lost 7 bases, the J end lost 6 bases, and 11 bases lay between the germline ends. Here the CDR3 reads CASTPAGDTQYF. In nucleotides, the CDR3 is TGTGCCAGCACCCCCGCGGGGGATACGCAGTATTTT.

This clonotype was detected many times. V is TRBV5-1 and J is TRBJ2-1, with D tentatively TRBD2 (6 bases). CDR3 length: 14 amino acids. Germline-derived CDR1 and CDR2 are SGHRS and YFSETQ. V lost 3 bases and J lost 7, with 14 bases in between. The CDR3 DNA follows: TGCGCCAGCAGCTCTTCTAGCGCGAGGAATGAGCAGTTCTTC. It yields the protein CASSSSSARNEQFF.

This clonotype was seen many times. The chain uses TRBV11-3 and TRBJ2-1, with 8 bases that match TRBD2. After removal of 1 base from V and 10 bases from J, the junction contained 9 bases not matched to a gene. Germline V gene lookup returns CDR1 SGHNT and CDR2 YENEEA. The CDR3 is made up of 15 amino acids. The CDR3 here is CASSLGLAGYGEQFF. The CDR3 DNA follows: TGTGCCAGCAGCTTAGGTCTAGCGGGCTACGGGGAGCAGTTCTTC.

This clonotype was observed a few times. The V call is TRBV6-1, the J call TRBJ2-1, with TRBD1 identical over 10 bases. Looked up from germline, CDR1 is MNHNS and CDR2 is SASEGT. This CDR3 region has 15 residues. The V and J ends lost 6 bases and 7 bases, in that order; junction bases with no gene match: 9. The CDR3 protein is CASRGRDRGTNEQFF. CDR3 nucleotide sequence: TGTGCCAGCAGAGGCCGGGACAGGGGAACGAATGAGCAGTTCTTC.

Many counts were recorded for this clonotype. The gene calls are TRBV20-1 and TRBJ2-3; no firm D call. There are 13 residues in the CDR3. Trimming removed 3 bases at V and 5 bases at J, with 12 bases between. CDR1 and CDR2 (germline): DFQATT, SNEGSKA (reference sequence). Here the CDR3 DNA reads TGCAGTGCTAGTGGGAATTGGAGAGATACGCAGTATTTT. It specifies CSASGNWRDTQYF.

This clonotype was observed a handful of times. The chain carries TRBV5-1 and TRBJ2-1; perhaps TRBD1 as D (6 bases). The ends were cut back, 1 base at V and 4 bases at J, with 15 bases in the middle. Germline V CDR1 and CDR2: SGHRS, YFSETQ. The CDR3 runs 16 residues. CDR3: CASSLSWGRGYNEQFF. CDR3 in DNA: TGCGCCAGCAGCTTGTCATGGGGGCGCGGGTACAATGAGCAGTTCTTC.

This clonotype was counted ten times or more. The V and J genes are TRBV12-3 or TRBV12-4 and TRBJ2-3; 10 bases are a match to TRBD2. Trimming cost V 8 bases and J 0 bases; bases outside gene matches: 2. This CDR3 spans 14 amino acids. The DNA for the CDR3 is TGTGCCAGCTCACTAGCGGGAAGCACAGATACGCAGTATTTT. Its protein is CASSLAGSTDTQYF.

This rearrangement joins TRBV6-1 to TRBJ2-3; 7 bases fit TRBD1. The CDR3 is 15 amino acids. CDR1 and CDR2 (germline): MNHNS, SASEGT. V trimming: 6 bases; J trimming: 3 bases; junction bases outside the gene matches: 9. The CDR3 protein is CASSLQGFRTDTQYF. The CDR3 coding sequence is TGTGCCAGCAGCTTACAGGGGTTTCGGACAGATACGCAGTATTTT.

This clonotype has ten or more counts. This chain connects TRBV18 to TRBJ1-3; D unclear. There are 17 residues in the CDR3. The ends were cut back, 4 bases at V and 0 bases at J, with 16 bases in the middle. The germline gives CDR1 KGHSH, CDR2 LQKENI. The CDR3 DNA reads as TGTGCCAGCTCACAAGCACCTCCTGGGGACTCTGGAAACACCATATATTTT. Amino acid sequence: CASSQAPPGDSGNTIYF.